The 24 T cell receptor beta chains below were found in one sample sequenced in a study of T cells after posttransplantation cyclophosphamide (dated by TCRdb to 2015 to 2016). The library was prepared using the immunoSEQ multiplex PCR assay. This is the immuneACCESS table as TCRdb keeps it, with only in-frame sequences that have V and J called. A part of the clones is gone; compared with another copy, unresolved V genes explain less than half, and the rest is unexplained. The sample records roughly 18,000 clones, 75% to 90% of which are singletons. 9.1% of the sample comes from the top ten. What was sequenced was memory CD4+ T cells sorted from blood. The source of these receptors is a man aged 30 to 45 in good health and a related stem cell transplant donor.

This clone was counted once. CDR3 amino acids: CASSKDQVCETQYF. In nucleotides, the CDR3 is TGTGCCAGCAGCAAAGACCAGGTTTGCGAGACCCAGTACTTC. The V call is TRBV21-1, the J call TRBJ2-5; the table's D call, TRBD1, has no DNA check behind it. TRBV21-1 is recorded as a pseudogene. There are 14 residues in the CDR3.

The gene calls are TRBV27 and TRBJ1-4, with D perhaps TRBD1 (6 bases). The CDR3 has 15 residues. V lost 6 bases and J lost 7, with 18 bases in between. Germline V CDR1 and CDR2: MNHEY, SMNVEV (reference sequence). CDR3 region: CASSEETGRGEKLFF. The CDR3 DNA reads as TGTGCCAGCAGCGAGGAGACAGGTCGGGGTGAAAAACTGTTTTTT.

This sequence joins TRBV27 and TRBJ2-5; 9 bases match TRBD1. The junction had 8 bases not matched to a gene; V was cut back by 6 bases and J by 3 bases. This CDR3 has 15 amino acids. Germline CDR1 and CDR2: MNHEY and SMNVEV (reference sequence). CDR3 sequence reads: CASRGQGNGEETQYF. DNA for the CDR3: TGTGCCAGCAGGGGACAGGGTAATGGGGAAGAGACCCAGTACTTC.

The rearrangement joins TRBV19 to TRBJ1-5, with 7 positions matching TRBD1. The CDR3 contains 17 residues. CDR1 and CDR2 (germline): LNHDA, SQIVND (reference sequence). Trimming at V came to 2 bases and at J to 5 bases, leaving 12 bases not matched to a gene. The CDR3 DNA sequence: TGTGCCAGTAGTATAACTTTCATCCGGGACAGTGATCAGCCCCAGCATTTT. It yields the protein CASSITFIRDSDQPQHF.

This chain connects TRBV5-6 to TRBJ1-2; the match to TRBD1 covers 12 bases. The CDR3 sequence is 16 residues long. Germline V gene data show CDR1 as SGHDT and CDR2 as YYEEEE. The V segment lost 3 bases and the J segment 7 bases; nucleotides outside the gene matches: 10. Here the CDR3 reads CASSYTSGQGALGYTF. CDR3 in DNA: TGTGCCAGCAGCTATACCTCGGGACAGGGGGCTCTTGGCTACACCTTC.

The CDR3: CASSGGSKQFF. CDR3 DNA: TGTGCCAGTAGTGGGGGGAGTAAGCAGTTCTTC. The rearrangement links TRBV19 to TRBJ2-1, with D perhaps matching TRBD2 (6 bases). V was cut by 5 bases and J by 11 bases, with 10 bases left in between. Per germline, CDR1 LNHDA and CDR2 SQIVND (reference sequence). The CDR3 is 11 residues long. The variable domain in full, completed from reference TRBV19 and TRBJ2-1, reads DGGITQSPKYLFRKEGQNVTLSCEQNLNHDAMYWYRQDPGQGLRLIYYSQIVNDFQKGDIAEGYSVSREKKESFPLTVTSAQKNPTAFYLCASSGGSKQFFGPGTRLTVL.

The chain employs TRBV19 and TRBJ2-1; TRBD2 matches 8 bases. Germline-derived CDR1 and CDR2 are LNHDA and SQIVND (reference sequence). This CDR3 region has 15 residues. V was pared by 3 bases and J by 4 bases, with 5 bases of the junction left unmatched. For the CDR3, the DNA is TGTGCCAGTAGTATTTCGGGGGGGTTGTACAATGAGCAGTTCTTC. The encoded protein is CASSISGGLYNEQFF.

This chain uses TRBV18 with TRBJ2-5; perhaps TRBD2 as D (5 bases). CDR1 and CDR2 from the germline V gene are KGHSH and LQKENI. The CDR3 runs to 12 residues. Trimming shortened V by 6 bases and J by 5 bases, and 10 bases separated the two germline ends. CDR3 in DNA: TGTGCCAGCTCGTCCACGGGGGAGACCCAGTACTTC. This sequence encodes CASSSTGETQYF.

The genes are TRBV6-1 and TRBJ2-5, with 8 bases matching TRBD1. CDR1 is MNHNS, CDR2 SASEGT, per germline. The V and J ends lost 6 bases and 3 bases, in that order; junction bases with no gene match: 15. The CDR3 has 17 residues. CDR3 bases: TGTGCCAGCAGGGAACCGGGACAGGCTCGCGAAAAAGAGACCCAGTACTTC. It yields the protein CASREPGQAREKETQYF.

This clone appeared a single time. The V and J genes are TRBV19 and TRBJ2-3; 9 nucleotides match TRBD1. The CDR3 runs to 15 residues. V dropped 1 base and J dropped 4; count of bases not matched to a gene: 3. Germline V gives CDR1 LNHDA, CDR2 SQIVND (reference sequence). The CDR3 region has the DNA TGTGCCAGTAGTATAGTTGGGACAGGGCCAGATACGCAGTATTTT. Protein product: CASSIVGTGPDTQYF. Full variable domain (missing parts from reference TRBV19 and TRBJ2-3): DGGITQSPKYLFRKEGQNVTLSCEQNLNHDAMYWYRQDPGQGLRLIYYSQIVNDFQKGDIAEGYSVSREKKESFPLTVTSAQKNPTAFYLCASSIVGTGPDTQYFGPGTRLTVL.

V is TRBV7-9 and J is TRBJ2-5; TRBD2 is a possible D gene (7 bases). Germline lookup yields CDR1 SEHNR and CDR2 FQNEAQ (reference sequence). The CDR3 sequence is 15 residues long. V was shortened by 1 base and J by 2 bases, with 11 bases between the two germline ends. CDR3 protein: CASSLEGGRQETQYF. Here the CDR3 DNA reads TGTGCCAGCAGCTTAGAGGGGGGGAGACAAGAGACCCAGTACTTC.

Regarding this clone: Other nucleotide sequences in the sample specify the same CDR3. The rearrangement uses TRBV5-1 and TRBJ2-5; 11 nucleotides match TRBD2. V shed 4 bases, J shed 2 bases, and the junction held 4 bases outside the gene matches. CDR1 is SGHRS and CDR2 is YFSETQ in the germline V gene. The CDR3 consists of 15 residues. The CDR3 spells CASSRGTSGQETQYF. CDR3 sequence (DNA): TGCGCCAGCAGCCGAGGGACTAGCGGACAAGAGACCCAGTACTTC.

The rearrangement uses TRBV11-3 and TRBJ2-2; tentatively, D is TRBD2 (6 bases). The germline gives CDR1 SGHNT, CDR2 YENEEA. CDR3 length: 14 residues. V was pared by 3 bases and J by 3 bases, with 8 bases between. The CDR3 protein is CASSFGGYTGELFF. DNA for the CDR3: TGTGCCAGCAGCTTTGGGGGGTACACCGGGGAGCTGTTTTTT.

CDR3: CASSGVGQGVQSLYGYTF. The CDR3 DNA follows: TGTGCCAGCAGTGGCGTGGGACAGGGGGTCCAAAGTTTATATGGCTACACCTTC. The rearrangement links TRBV25-1 to TRBJ1-2, with 11 bases aligning to TRBD1. Germline values: CDR1 MGHDK, CDR2 SYGVNS. This CDR3 is built from 18 residues. Unmatched junction bases numbered 15, after V lost 4 bases and J lost 5 bases.

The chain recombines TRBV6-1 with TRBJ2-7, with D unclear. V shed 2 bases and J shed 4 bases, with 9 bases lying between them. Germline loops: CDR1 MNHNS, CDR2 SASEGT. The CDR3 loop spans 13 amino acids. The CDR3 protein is CASSEFGRYEQYF. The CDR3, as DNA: TGTGCCAGCAGTGAATTTGGCCGTTACGAGCAGTACTTC.

CDR3 DNA sequence: TGTGCCAGCAGTTCTCACCGGGACAGGGGCTACGAGCAGTACTTC. Encoded protein: CASSSHRDRGYEQYF. This sequence joins TRBV28 and TRBJ2-7, with 10 bases lining up with TRBD1. The CDR3 loop spans 15 amino acids. With 4 bases clipped from V and 3 bases from J, the junction kept 6 bases outside the gene matches. CDR1 MDHEN and CDR2 SYDVKM come from the germline V gene.

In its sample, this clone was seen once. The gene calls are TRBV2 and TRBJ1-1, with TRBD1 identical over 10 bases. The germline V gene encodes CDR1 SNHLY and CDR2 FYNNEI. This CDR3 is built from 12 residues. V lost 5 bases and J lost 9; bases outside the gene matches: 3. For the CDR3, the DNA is TGTGCCAGCAGTATGGACAGGGGGAAAGCTTTCTTT. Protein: CASSMDRGKAFF.

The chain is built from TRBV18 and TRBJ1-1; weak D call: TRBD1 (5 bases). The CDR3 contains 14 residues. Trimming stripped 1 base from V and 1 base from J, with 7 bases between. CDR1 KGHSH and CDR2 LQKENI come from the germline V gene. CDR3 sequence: CASSPQGSNTEAFF. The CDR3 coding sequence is TGTGCCAGCTCACCACAGGGGTCGAACACTGAAGCTTTCTTT.

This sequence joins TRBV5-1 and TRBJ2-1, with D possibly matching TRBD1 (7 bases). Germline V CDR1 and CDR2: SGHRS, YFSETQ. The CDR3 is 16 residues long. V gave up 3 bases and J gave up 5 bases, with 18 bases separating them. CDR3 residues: CASSSQGGGFNNEQFF. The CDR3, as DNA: TGCGCCAGCAGCTCGCAGGGGGGCGGCTTTAACAATGAGCAGTTCTTC.

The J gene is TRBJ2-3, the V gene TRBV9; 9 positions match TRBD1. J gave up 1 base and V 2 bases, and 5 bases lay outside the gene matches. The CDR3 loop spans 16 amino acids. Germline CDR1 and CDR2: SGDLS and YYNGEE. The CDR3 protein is CASSVGQGRGTDTQYF. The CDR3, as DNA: TGTGCCAGCAGCGTGGGACAGGGACGGGGCACAGATACGCAGTATTTT.

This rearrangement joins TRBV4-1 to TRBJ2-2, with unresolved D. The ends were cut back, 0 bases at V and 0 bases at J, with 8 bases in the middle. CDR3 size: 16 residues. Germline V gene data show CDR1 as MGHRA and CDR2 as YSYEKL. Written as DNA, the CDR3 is TGCGCCAGCAGCCAAGAGGGCAGAACGAACACCGGGGAGCTGTTTTTT. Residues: CASSQEGRTNTGELFF.

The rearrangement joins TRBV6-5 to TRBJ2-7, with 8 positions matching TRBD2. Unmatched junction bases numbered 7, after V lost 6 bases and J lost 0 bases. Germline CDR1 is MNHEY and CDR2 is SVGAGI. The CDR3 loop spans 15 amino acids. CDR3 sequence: CASSRGLANSYEQYF. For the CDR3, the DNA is TGTGCCAGCAGCCGTGGACTAGCAAACTCCTACGAGCAGTACTTC.

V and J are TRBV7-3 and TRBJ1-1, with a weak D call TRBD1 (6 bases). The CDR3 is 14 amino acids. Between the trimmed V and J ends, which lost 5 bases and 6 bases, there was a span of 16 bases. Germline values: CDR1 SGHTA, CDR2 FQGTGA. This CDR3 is CASSGQQGTAEAFF. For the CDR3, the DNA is TGTGCCAGCAGCGGACAACAGGGTACGGCTGAAGCTTTCTTT.

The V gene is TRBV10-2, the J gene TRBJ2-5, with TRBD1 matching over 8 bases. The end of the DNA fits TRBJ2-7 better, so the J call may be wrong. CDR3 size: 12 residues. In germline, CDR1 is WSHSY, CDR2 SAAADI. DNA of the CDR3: TGCGCCGCTAGCAGGGGGCGGTACGAGCAGTACTTC. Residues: CAASRGRYEQYF.